The clone carrying this TCR beta chain was detected many times. The antigen is undetermined. The CDR3 sequence is 12 residues long. Per the germline V gene, CDR1 is WNHNN and CDR2 is SYGVQD (reference sequence). The germline V and J ends were trimmed by 2 bases and 15 bases, with 14 bases remaining between them. The sample belongs to a study of T cell repertoires in cytomegalovirus infection. In the study overall: The public TCR beta signatures pointed to both CMV infection and matching HLA type.

TCRdb passed the reads through MiXCR, listing each CDR3 protein once. Of about 890,000 distinct CDR3 sequences listed, around 29% are singletons. Specimen: cultured CD8+ T cells from PBMCs, collected from culture after CMV antigen stimulation. The source is a human donor in good health (CMV status not recorded). Some clones in this sample may be carry-over from other donors' samples. The J gene is TRBJ2-1, the V gene TRBV10-1; the D is unclear. In DNA form, the CDR3 reads TGCGCCAGCAGTGAGAGCCCGAGATTAATGTTCTTC. The encoded protein is CASSESPRLMFF.